The next 27 T cell receptor beta chains were all read from a single sample in a study of shared clonotypes between healthy human individuals. The method was immunoSEQ multiplex PCR; TCRdb's version includes in-frame clones alone and lacks a portion of them. The sample has more than 900,000 clones; roughly 74% are singletons. The sequenced material came from memory CD4+ T cells from PBMCs. Subset described: CD45RA-negative fraction. These receptors came from a young man in good health. Some clones in this sample may be carry-over from other donors' samples.

The V call is TRBV11-1, the J call TRBJ1-5; D gene uncertain. Per the germline V gene, CDR1 is SGHAT and CDR2 is FQDESV (reference sequence). CDR3 length: 13 amino acids. V dropped 1 base and J dropped 3 bases, with 4 bases sitting between them. CDR3 DNA: TGTGCCAGCAGCTTAGGGTTCAATCAGCCCCAGCATTTT. Translating it yields CASSLGFNQPQHF.

About this clone: A far bigger clonotype differs at one base, so this is likely a read error. The V and J genes are TRBV7-9 and TRBJ2-3, with TRBD2 matching 14 bases. In germline, CDR1 is SEHNR, CDR2 FQNEAQ (reference sequence). CDR3 length: 16 residues. CDR3: CAGSPGLAGGSDTQYF. The CDR3 DNA follows: TGTGCCGGCAGCCCTGGACTAGCGGGAGGTTCAGATACGCAGTATTTT.

This chain links TRBV21-1 with TRBJ2-2; TRBD1, the D gene given by the table, was not confirmed from the DNA. TRBV21-1 is a pseudogene segment. There are 16 residues in the CDR3. The CDR3 loop is CASSKAGAGEHRGAVF. Written as DNA, the CDR3 is TGTGCCAGCAGCAAAGCGGGGGCAGGGGAACACCGGGGAGCTGTTTTT.

The rearrangement uses TRBV27 and TRBJ2-7, with 7 positions matching TRBD1. V lost 6 bases to trimming and J lost 4 bases; unmatched junction nucleotides: 9. The V gene's germline CDR1 is MNHEY and CDR2 SMNVEV (reference sequence). The CDR3 has 14 amino acids. The CDR3: CASSNRDSTYEQYF. The CDR3 coding sequence is TGTGCCAGCAGCAACCGGGACAGTACTTACGAGCAGTACTTC.

The chain employs TRBV25-1 and TRBJ2-5; 12 bases agree with TRBD1. V was clipped by 2 bases and J by 7 bases; unmatched bases: 8. The germline V gene has CDR1 MGHDK and CDR2 SYGVNS. There are 16 residues in the CDR3. This chain's CDR3 is CASSEGDRGRWGTQYF. The CDR3 bases are TGTGCCAGCAGTGAAGGGGACAGGGGGCGTTGGGGGACCCAGTACTTC.

This sequence joins TRBV28 and TRBJ2-1; D is possibly TRBD2 (6 bases). The V gene lost 6 bases and the J gene lost 2 bases, with 23 bases spanning the gap. Looked up from germline, CDR1 is MDHEN and CDR2 is SYDVKM. The CDR3 spans 18 residues. CDR3 sequence reads: CASRTRDFRYSTYNEQFF. In DNA, the CDR3 is TGTGCCAGCAGAACCAGGGACTTCCGTTATTCCACCTACAATGAGCAGTTCTTC. Supplemented by reference TRBV28 and TRBJ2-1, the full variable domain reads DVKVTQSSRYLVKRTGEKVFLECVQDMDHENMFWYRQDPGLGLRLIYFSYDVKMKEKGDIPEGYSVSREKKERFSLILESASTNQTSMYLCASRTRDFRYSTYNEQFFGPGTRLTVL.

CDR3 sequence (DNA): TGTGCCAGCAGCACCGGCCGACAGGGGGCAGGTAACTACAATGAGCAGTTCTTC. It is translated as CASSTGRQGAGNYNEQFF. V gene TRBV5-4 combines with J gene TRBJ2-1; 10 nucleotides line up with TRBD1. V gave up 4 bases and J gave up 3 bases; unmatched junction bases: 13. In germline, CDR1 is SGHNT, CDR2 YYREEE (reference sequence). The CDR3 is 18 residues long.

The V gene is TRBV6-5, the J gene TRBJ2-7, with D possibly matching TRBD2 (5 bases). Germline assignment: CDR1 MNHEY and CDR2 SVGAGI. This CDR3 is built from 13 residues. V was cut by 10 bases and J by 2 bases, with 15 bases left in between. CDR3 in DNA: TGTGCCACCACCCTGAGCGGCACCTACGAGCAGTACTTC. Protein sequence: CATTLSGTYEQYF.

The chain joins TRBV9 to TRBJ1-3, with 7 bases aligning to TRBD1. CDR1 SGDLS and CDR2 YYNGEE come from the germline V gene. J was trimmed by 2 bases and V by 3 bases; bases with no gene match: 5. The CDR3 is made up of 15 amino acids. The CDR3 sequence: CASSASTGTGNTIYF. The CDR3 region has the DNA TGTGCCAGCAGCGCCTCGACAGGGACTGGAAACACCATATATTTT.

A note on this clone: This same CDR3 is encoded by further DNA sequences in the sample. This CDR3 reads CASSLLAGGTDTQYF. The CDR3 nucleotides are TGTGCCAGCAGCTTACTAGCAGGAGGCACAGATACGCAGTATTTT. The chain links TRBV7-3 to TRBJ2-3; possibly TRBD2 for D (5 bases). The CDR3 is 15 amino acids. The V gene lost 2 bases and the J gene lost 1 base, with 10 bases spanning the gap. CDR1 is SGHTA, CDR2 FQGTGA, per germline.

The chain uses TRBV15 and TRBJ2-7, with a tentative D call TRBD1 (5 bases). The V and J ends lost 0 bases and 6 bases respectively, with 12 bases between them. This CDR3 contains 14 residues. The germline CDR1 and CDR2 sequences are LNHNV and YYDKDF (reference sequence). For the CDR3, the DNA is TGTGCCACCAGCAGAGATCCCCAACAGGTCGAGCAGTACTTC. Encoded protein: CATSRDPQQVEQYF.

CDR3 residues: CASSSQGLAGGPSYEQYF. The CDR3 coding sequence is TGTGCCAGCAGTTCGCAGGGACTAGCGGGAGGGCCGTCCTACGAGCAGTACTTC. The rearrangement joins TRBV28 to TRBJ2-7; 16 bases fit TRBD2. Germline V gives CDR1 MDHEN, CDR2 SYDVKM. The CDR3 extends over 18 amino acids. Trimming removed 4 bases from V and 1 base from J; junction bases left unmatched: 7.

The chain uses TRBV28 and TRBJ1-5; D is ambiguous. This CDR3 has 13 amino acids. The V gene lost 4 bases and the J gene lost 7 bases, with 11 bases spanning the gap. Per the germline V gene, CDR1 is MDHEN and CDR2 is SYDVKM. The CDR3 region has the DNA TGTGCCAGCAGTTCGTTCGCCGCGCAGCCCCAGCATTTT. This gives the protein CASSSFAAQPQHF.

The table lists this clone with a few counts. This sequence joins TRBV19 and TRBJ1-5; a weak D match, TRBD1 (6 bases). The CDR3 consists of 16 residues. Looked up from germline, CDR1 is LNHDA and CDR2 is SQIVND (reference sequence). V dropped 5 bases and J dropped 9 bases, with 23 bases sitting between them. The CDR3 protein is CASSAGIAGRGGPQHF. The CDR3 coding sequence is TGTGCCAGTAGTGCCGGGATAGCCGGAAGGGGGGGGCCCCAGCATTTT.

The chain joins TRBV11-2 to TRBJ2-3; 14 positions match TRBD2. Germline V gene data show CDR1 as SGHAT and CDR2 as FQNNGV. V shed 1 base and J 1 base; nucleotides not matched to a gene: 4. This CDR3 is 18 amino acids long. The CDR3 DNA sequence: TGTGCCAGCAGCTTAGGACTAGCGGGAGGGCCTCGCACAGATACGCAGTATTTT. It translates to CASSLGLAGGPRTDTQYF.

V gene TRBV10-3 combines with J gene TRBJ2-5, with D perhaps matching TRBD2 (6 bases). Per the germline V gene, CDR1 is ENHRY and CDR2 is SYGVKD. The CDR3 runs 13 residues. V was pared by 4 bases and J by 5 bases, with 11 bases between. The CDR3 is CAISAGERETQYF. The DNA of the CDR3 is TGTGCCATCAGTGCGGGGGAGCGGGAGACCCAGTACTTC.

Only a few counts were recorded for this clone. This rearrangement joins TRBV6-1 to TRBJ1-1, with D perhaps matching TRBD1 (5 bases). CDR1 MNHNS and CDR2 SASEGT come from the germline V gene. Deletions cut 2 bases from V and 1 base from J, with 11 bases between. CDR3 length equals 15 residues. CDR3 residues: CASSEFGGGNTEAFF. The CDR3 nucleotides read TGTGCCAGCAGTGAATTCGGGGGGGGGAACACTGAAGCTTTCTTT.

About this clone: The same CDR3 is also encoded by other DNA sequences in this sample. The V call is TRBV5-8, the J call TRBJ1-4; a weak D match, TRBD1 (5 bases). In germline, CDR1 is SGHTS, CDR2 YDEGEE. There are 14 residues in the CDR3. Trimming took 0 bases from V and 4 from J, leaving 7 bases between them. CDR3 region: CASSLGQINEKLFF. As DNA, the CDR3 is TGTGCCAGCAGCTTGGGACAGATTAATGAAAAACTGTTTTTT.

This clone was detected only a few times. Relative to the germline gene, one junction end is altered; a read error may explain this. This chain joins TRBV7-3 and TRBJ1-1; tentative D call: TRBD1 (6 bases). Looked up from germline, CDR1 is SGHTA and CDR2 is FQGTGA. The CDR3 spans 15 residues. The CDR3: CASSPQTQGNAEAFF. CDR3 nucleotides: TGTGCCAGCAGTCCTCAGACCCAGGGGAACGCTGAAGCTTTCTTT.

V gene TRBV7-9 combines with J gene TRBJ2-5; 9 nucleotides match TRBD1. The CDR3 covers 15 residues. Germline trimming cut 5 bases from V and 4 bases from J; bases unmatched to any gene: 8. Per the germline V gene, CDR1 is SEHNR and CDR2 is FQNEAQ (reference sequence). As DNA, the CDR3 is TGTGCCAGCAGCGCCCAACAGGGGGCAGGAGAGACCCAGTACTTC. Its translation: CASSAQQGAGETQYF.

This clone was seen only a few times. The rearrangement joins TRBV6-5 to TRBJ1-4; D possibly corresponds to TRBD1 (6 bases). Trimming removed 0 bases from V and 5 bases from J, with 7 bases in between. CDR1 MNHEY and CDR2 SVGAGI come from the germline V gene. There are 14 residues in the CDR3. CDR3 bases: TGTGCCAGCAGTTACTCGGGGGCAAATGAAAAACTGTTTTTT. Protein: CASSYSGANEKLFF.

This chain uses TRBV5-1 with TRBJ2-5, with TRBD1 identical over 7 bases. Germline lookup yields CDR1 SGHRS and CDR2 YFSETQ. V shed 0 bases and J 7 bases; nucleotides not matched to a gene: 6. This CDR3 has 14 amino acids. The CDR3 DNA reads TGCGCCAGCAGCTTGGGTGACAGGGCCTCGACCCAGTACTTC. This encodes CASSLGDRASTQYF. The variable domain in full, completed from reference TRBV5-1 and TRBJ2-5, reads KAGVTQTPRYLIKTRGQQVTLSCSPISGHRSVSWYQQTPGQGLQFLFEYFSETQRNKGNFPGRFSGRQFSNSRSEMNVSTLELGDSALYLCASSLGDRASTQYFGPGTRLLVL.

This clone occurred once. The J gene is TRBJ1-2, the V gene TRBV12-5; weak D call: TRBD1 (5 bases). The germline V gene encodes CDR1 LGHNT and CDR2 FRNRAP. CDR3 length: 13 residues. V gave up 5 bases and J gave up 2 bases, with 9 bases separating them. The CDR3 loop reads CASGTSGNYGYTF. The CDR3 DNA is TGTGCTAGTGGTACTTCAGGGAACTATGGCTACACCTTC.

The table lists this clone with a count of one. The chain carries TRBV19 and TRBJ2-4, with a possible D match to TRBD2 (5 bases). Trimming left V 8 bases short and J 0 bases short, with 14 bases between. This CDR3 has 15 amino acids. Germline CDR1 is LNHDA and CDR2 is SQIVND (reference sequence). The CDR3 DNA sequence: TGTGCCAGTTCCCCTAGCCGAGGAGCCAAAAACATTCAGTACTTC. It is translated as CASSPSRGAKNIQYF.

The chain couples TRBV2 to TRBJ1-3; D possibly corresponds to TRBD1 (6 bases). This CDR3 spans 15 amino acids. V was shortened by 6 bases and J by 1 base, with 13 bases between the two germline ends. From germline, CDR1 is SNHLY and CDR2 FYNNEI. The CDR3 loop reads CASSGTHRSGNTIYF. The DNA of the CDR3 is TGTGCCAGCAGCGGGACACATAGGTCTGGAAACACCATATATTTT.

Regarding this clone: This same CDR3 is encoded by further DNA sequences in the sample. The J gene is TRBJ1-4, the V gene TRBV28; D gene ambiguous. The germline V and J ends were trimmed by 9 bases and 8 bases, with 16 bases remaining between them. Germline V gene lookup returns CDR1 MDHEN and CDR2 SYDVKM. CDR3 size: 13 residues. The CDR3, as DNA: TGTGCCAGTCTTCGAGGGAACGGCGAAAAACTGTTTTTT. Its translation is CASLRGNGEKLFF.

In regard to this clone: A much larger clone lies a single base off, so this may be a read error. V is TRBV4-1 and J is TRBJ1-1; no definite D call. This CDR3 has 14 residues. CDR1 is MGHRA and CDR2 is YSYEKL in the germline V gene. DNA of the CDR3: TGCGTCAGCAGCCTCGTGACGGCGAACACTGAAGCTTTCTTT. Translation gives CVSSLVTANTEAFF.